Presented here are 5 T cell receptor beta chains from one specimen sequenced in a study of blood T cells in healthy people across ages. A second 7 to 11 cycle PCR used barcoded and J-beta primers. TCRdb fed the 5' RACE reads into MiXCR, producing one record per CDR3 protein. The sample includes about 1.5 million distinct CDR3 sequences, less than 45% of them seen just once. The sample taken for sequencing was blood. Receptors were obtained from a woman aged 18-29 years in good health.

This chain links TRBV10-2 with TRBJ1-2; D unclear. The CDR3 covers 13 residues. The V gene's germline CDR1 is WSHSY and CDR2 SAAADI. Trimming took off 3 bases at V and 8 bases at J, with 13 bases between the two ends. The CDR3 DNA is TGCGCCAGCAGTGATGGAGGGTTGGCCGGCTACACCTTC. Residues: CASSDGGLAGYTF.

In this sample, this clonotype turned up a few times. The chain joins TRBV6-5 to TRBJ1-1, with D hard to call. CDR1 and CDR2 from the germline V gene are MNHEY and SVGAGI. The CDR3 has 13 amino acids. The V and J ends lost 0 bases and 11 bases respectively, with 13 bases between them. This CDR3 is CASSYSSSGSAFF. CDR3 DNA sequence: TGTGCCAGCAGTTACTCGTCGTCAGGTTCCGCTTTCTTT.

The V and J genes are TRBV27 and TRBJ2-4; maybe TRBD2 (7 bases). CDR1 and CDR2 from the germline V gene are MNHEY and SMNVEV (reference sequence). The V gene lost 6 bases and the J gene lost 0 bases, with 15 bases spanning the gap. The CDR3 extends over 16 amino acids. The CDR3 sequence: CASSGTGTIAKNIQYF. CDR3 coding DNA: TGTGCCAGCAGCGGCACAGGGACTATAGCCAAAAACATTCAGTACTTC.

Written as DNA, the CDR3 is TGTGCCAGCAGTTCACCGGAACAGAACTATGGCTACACCTTC. Its protein is CASSSPEQNYGYTF. V and J are TRBV6-6 and TRBJ1-2, with D unresolved. V gave up 4 bases and J gave up 2 bases, with 11 bases separating them. CDR3 size: 14 residues. CDR1 MNHNY and CDR2 SVGAGI come from the germline V gene (reference sequence).

V gene TRBV4-1 combines with J gene TRBJ1-5; D unclear. CDR1 is MGHRA, CDR2 YSYEKL, per germline. This CDR3 contains 17 residues. The ends were cut back, 1 base at V and 4 bases at J, with 17 bases in the middle. CDR3: CASSQGRGGTGNQPQHF. CDR3 bases: TGCGCCAGCAGCCAAGGTCGTGGTGGTACCGGGAATCAGCCCCAGCATTTT.